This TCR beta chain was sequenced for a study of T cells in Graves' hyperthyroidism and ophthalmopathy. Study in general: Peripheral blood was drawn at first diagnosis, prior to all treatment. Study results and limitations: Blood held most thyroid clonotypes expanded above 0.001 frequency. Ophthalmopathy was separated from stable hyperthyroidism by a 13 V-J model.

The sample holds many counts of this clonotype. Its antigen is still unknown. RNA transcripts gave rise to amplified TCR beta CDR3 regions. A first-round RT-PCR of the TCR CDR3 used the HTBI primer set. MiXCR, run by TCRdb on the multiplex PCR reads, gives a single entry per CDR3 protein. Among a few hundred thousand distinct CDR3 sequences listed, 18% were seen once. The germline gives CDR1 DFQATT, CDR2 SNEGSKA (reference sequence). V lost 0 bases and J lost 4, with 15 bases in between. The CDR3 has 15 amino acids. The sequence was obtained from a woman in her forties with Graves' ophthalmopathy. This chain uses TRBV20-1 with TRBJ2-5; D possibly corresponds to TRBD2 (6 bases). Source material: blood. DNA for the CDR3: TGCAGTGCTAGAGACTTCGGGGGAGAGGCAGAGACCCAGTACTTC. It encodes CSARDFGGEAETQYF.